What follows describes a single T cell receptor beta chain. Its specificity is unknown. The data stem from a study of vaccination effects on CD4 cells after COVID-19. In the study overall: Antigen-specific CD4+ T cells were expanded with viral peptide pools in the ViraFEST assay before sequencing.

Only in-frame clones appear in the TCRdb table, and some are missing; sequencing was by immunoSEQ multiplex PCR. Of about 74,000 clones listed, about 74% were seen once; the top ten hold approximately 2%. Between days 10 and 11 of culture, CD4+ T cells were separated out. General observations from the study: Clonal contraction was marked in infection- and vaccine-induced clones late after vaccination.

The CDR3 is 16 residues long. Trimming left V 0 bases short and J 2 bases short, with 8 bases between. Germline V gene data show CDR1 as MNHEY and CDR2 as SVGAGI. The receptor comes from a human donor who received a COVID-19 vaccine. The source material was CD4+ T cells from PBMCs cultured without peptide, sampled before COVID-19 vaccination. The chain has TRBV6-5 and TRBJ2-6; D is undetermined. The CDR3 nucleotides are TGTGCCAGCAGTTACTCATTGGGTGCTGGGGCCAACGTCCTGACTTTC. Translated: CASSYSLGAGANVLTF.